This TCR beta chain appears in the sequencing data of a study of cytomegalovirus exposure and HLA in healthy donors (dated by TCRdb to the late 2010s). Regarding the research as a whole: An earlier analysis of 587 of the donors reported 276 Gb of sequence data and around 100 million unique TCR beta sequences obtained from about 200 million T cells. Around 330 gigabases of sequencing data and around 85 million unique TCR sequences made up an early release that covered 500 to 650 HLA-typed donors. Among the roughly 400 genotyped donors, 81% belonged to the genetic ancestry cluster associated with self-reported Caucasian donors. The aim of the study was to test whether cataloging public T cell receptors could identify signatures of past pathogen exposure. The study used immunosequencing to profile the T cell repertoires of more than 650 subjects and linked those repertoires to cytomegalovirus serostatus. In addition to the first cohort of around 670 subjects, a separate validation cohort of about 120 different subjects was used. To predict cytomegalovirus infection status, the study brought together high-throughput TCR immunosequencing, statistical association of individual TCRs with disease status, and machine learning. In a later analysis, previously published TCR beta repertoires from several hundred donors were re-analyzed and high-resolution HLA genotyping was added so that TCR occurrence patterns could be studied. Rather than using new phenotypic data, the later analysis identified candidate immune exposures from TCR beta sequences and from how often those sequences occurred across donors. To decide whether each TCR beta V gene segment behaved as functional or pseudogenic, an earlier analysis of 587 of the donors relied on high-throughput TCR beta sequencing. Alongside the repertoire data, information on donor age, sex, ethnicity and CMV serostatus was compiled. A later genetic analysis used genome-wide SNP genotypes for about three fifths of the 666 donors, treating that subset as a discovery cohort. Every discovery cohort repertoire had been produced on one sequencing platform. Both class I and class II loci were covered by HLA typing, at four-digit resolution. Typing coverage differed by locus: A, B, C, DRB1 and DQB1 were typed in roughly 629-630 donors, DQA1 in roughly 500, DPA1 in approximately 610, and DPB1 in 400 to 490. About five DR-DQ haplotypes were handled as single units for association and clustering because linkage in the cohort was strong. Among some 410 genotyped donors of the cohort, an average of approximately 240,000 unique TCR beta nucleotide sequences was sequenced per donor, of which about 19% were non-productive.

V trim: 2 bases; J trim: 7 bases; unmatched bases: 7. The CDR3 numbers 15 residues from cysteine through phenylalanine. Here the CDR3 DNA is all that survives: 45 bases in frame from base 1. In total, roughly 670 healthy bone marrow donors made up the cohort. At the time of sampling, all cohort members were nominally healthy, though unrecorded immune exposures were likely present. The donor was CMV seronegative and was included in the group of a few hundred seronegative cohort members. Every donor gave a peripheral blood sample, and the peripheral blood mononuclear cells from that sample were used for TCR beta sequencing. Genomic DNA was extracted from the blood cell samples with the Qiagen DNeasy Blood Extraction Kit. Libraries came from the immunoSEQ multiplex PCR assay. For the multiplex PCR, a mixture combining 60 forward primers for TCR Vbeta segments and 13 reverse primers for TCR Jbeta segments was used. Amplification of the CDR3 region of rearranged TCR beta genes was performed with a multiplex PCR assay on genomic DNA. On the Illumina HiSeq System, the amplified TCR beta libraries were sequenced as 87-base-pair reads. The published analysis was carried out like this. A later analysis counted about 80 million unique TCR beta chains across the approximately 700 repertoires, and some 12 million of these chains were shared by at least two donors. Raw reads were error-corrected and collapsed into unique sequences with a nearest-neighbor algorithm that merged closely related sequences to remove PCR and sequencing errors. Alignment of CDR3 sequences to IMGT reference sequences was used to assign V, D and J gene segments. For a sequence to be retained, at least a six-nucleotide match to both a V gene segment and a J gene segment was required. Rearrangements were called productive when the CDR3 lacked stop codons and stayed in frame with V and J; all others were non-productive. Following IMGT convention, CDR3 was defined as the stretch from the second conserved V-encoded cysteine to the conserved J-encoded phenylalanine. Sequences without an unambiguous match to a single V gene segment were excluded from the earlier analysis of about 630 of the donors. In an earlier analysis of a few hundred of the donors, V segments were called functional above 56.7% productive rearrangements and were called segregating when the between-donor standard deviation exceeded 5%. A statistical classification framework was developed to diagnose cytomegalovirus status using the catalog of TCR beta chain sequences. V and J gene assignment, in a later analysis, came from comparing TCR nucleotide sequences with IMGT/GENE-DB human TR gene sequences. A later analysis assigned CDR3 sequences and most-parsimonious VDJ recombination scenarios with the TCRdist pipeline. In a later analysis, every TCR beta chain was defined by the combination of its CDR3 amino acid sequence and its V-gene family, and reads without a unique V-gene family were dropped. In a later analysis, nearly 600 highly shared, low-generation-probability nucleotide sequences were removed to address suspected cross-contamination and a sequencing artifact. In a later analysis, a clonal expansion index for each public chain was calculated from normalized within-repertoire ranks of inferred template counts. In a later analysis, generation probabilities were computed with a VDJ recombination model fitted to out-of-frame rearrangements, and the resulting probabilities were checked against IGoR. In a later analysis, hypergeometric tests were used to score TCR-TCR, TCR-HLA and TCR-CMV co-occurrence, with a repertoire-size bias correction applied to TCR pairs. In a later analysis, false discovery rates were estimated by permuting HLA or CMV assignments 20 times. In a later analysis, co-occurring TCRs were grouped with DBSCAN, and TCRdist sequence similarity was added when clustering was performed within HLA-allele-positive subsets. Repertoires with fewer than 30,000 or more than 120,000 public chains were left out of co-occurrence clustering, as were a few repertoires with anomalous nucleotide sharing. The immuneACCESS repertoire file appears here via TCRdb, limited to in-frame rearrangements. These files lack a portion of the clones; in checked studies, under half of the deficit traces to unresolved V genes, and the cause of the others is not known. V, J and clone size reflect that table, while D and trimming were determined from the DNA. The sample contains 150,000 or so clones, about 85% of them found a single time. Of the sample, roughly 2.4% is held by the ten largest clones.

Summary of the overall study and its limitations: At a false discovery rate of 0.05, a later analysis linked about 16,000 TCR beta sequences to specific HLA alleles. A few of the identified cytomegalovirus-associated TCR beta chains were confirmed in vitro to be specific for cytomegalovirus antigens. Broadly in line with IMGT annotations, most TCR beta V segments showed up in productive rearrangements about 90% or about 30% of the time in an earlier analysis of approximately 640 of the donors. In the study, approximately 160 TCR beta chains were listed as associated with cytomegalovirus. According to a later genetic analysis, donors in an Asian-associated ancestry cluster had fewer N-insertions in productive TCRs than the approximately 610-donor mean. According to a later analysis, TCR association rates differed among HLA loci, with DRB1 alleles showing the most associated TCRs and HLA-C alleles showing the fewest. In a later analysis, HLA-associated TCR beta chains showed more clonal expansion and lower generation probabilities than non-associated chains that were equally common. In this cohort, only TCR beta chains were sequenced, and detectable features were limited by the absence of alpha or paired-chain data. It was suggested by the authors that the approach could potentially be generalized to other disease states and immunological phenotypes. The presence/absence analyses assumed that sequencing depth was roughly uniform across donors, and that assumption may not be true. Across donors, most TCR sequences were observed very rarely, whereas some public TCRs were present in many individuals. In a later genetic analysis, a missense DCLRE1C variant was associated with V-gene and J-gene trimming of TCR beta chains, and the association was replicated in an independent cohort. Correlated functional status among segregating V segments might reflect linkage disequilibrium, but an unknown experimental factor could not be ruled out. A cluster of highly shared sequence variants was judged likely to represent a technical artifact of the sequencing pipeline. The classifier was reported to diagnose cytomegalovirus status with high specificity and sensitivity in both the original cohort and the validation cohort. Assigning TCR associations to individual alleles was difficult when HLA alleles, especially DR and DQ, strongly co-occurred. In a later analysis, most CMV-associated TCR beta chains were found to appear HLA-restricted, with HLA associations seemingly driven largely by CMV exposure. Immune exposure information for the cohort was limited to CMV serostatus. A further reported finding was that TCR beta sequences accurately predicted the HLA-A and HLA-B alleles for most subjects in the first cohort. According to a later analysis, parvovirus B19, influenza, CMV and Epstein-Barr virus appeared linked to several top co-occurrence clusters. Because HLA typing was unavailable for some donors at each locus, only the typed subset was used in association tests. Because counts were too low, about 15 rarely observed V segments, including chromosome 9 orphons, were left out of the earlier analysis of 587 of the donors. Because the 87-base-pair reads could not distinguish some IMGT-functional V segments, including TRBV6-2 and TRBV6-3, those segments were excluded.

This clone is a singleton in its sample. Its target antigen remains unknown. No much larger clone exists at a distance of one base, and base qualities are not known. The TCR was taken from a woman under 30 in good health and CMV-seronegative. The rearrangement combines TRBV23-1 with TRBJ1-5; 8 of the junction bases match TRBD1. TRBV23-1 is given ORF status, its function remaining uncertain. Sequenced sample: PBMCs. The nucleotides are TGCGCCAGCAGTCAAAGAGGACAGGGCGAACAGCCCCAGCATTTT. It translates as CASSQRGQGEQPQHF.